This TCR beta chain was sequenced in a study of T cells in Graves' hyperthyroidism and ophthalmopathy. On the study more broadly: Sampling of peripheral blood happened at initial diagnosis, prior to any treatment.

This clonotype was counted at least ten times. The antigen is undetermined. The study, taken as a whole, reports: Most clonotypes expanded in thyroid above 0.001 were likewise present in blood. A 13 V-J model separated ophthalmopathy from stable hyperthyroidism.

There are 14 residues in the CDR3. The germline gives CDR1 DFQATT, CDR2 SNEGSKA (reference sequence). Trimming stripped 4 bases from V and 0 bases from J, with 13 bases between. Reasons for excluding patients were uncontrolled infection, other autoimmune disease, pregnancy or lactation. RNA transcripts were the template for amplifying TCR beta CDR3 regions. Using the HTBI primer set, a first-round RT-PCR was run on the TCR CDR3. Using its own MiXCR run on the multiplex PCR reads, TCRdb lists one record per CDR3 protein. This table has hundreds of thousands of distinct CDR3 sequences, 18% appearing once.

The rearrangement joins TRBV20-1 to TRBJ2-7, with D possibly matching TRBD2 (6 bases). The receptor's source is a woman aged 45 to 65 with Graves' hyperthyroidism that later progressed to Graves' ophthalmopathy. The sequenced material came from blood. The CDR3 DNA sequence: TGCAGTGCTAAGGGACTGGGGAGCTCCTACGAGCAGTACTTC. Its translation is CSAKGLGSSYEQYF.